Listed below are T cell receptor beta chains from one sample, sequenced in a study of technical replicates of blood from several donors. This table comes from immunoSEQ multiplex PCR, and its TCRdb copy is limited to in-frame clones, with some not included. The sample lists approximately 79,000 clones, roughly 90% seen once, with around 0.37% in the top ten. Sequenced material: T cells isolated from PBMCs. The receptors were gathered from a human donor in good health. Both conserved end residues are part of each CDR3. Each record gives: D gene, J gene, clone size, V gene, CDR3 DNA, CDR3 protein. The D gene is left open where the match is weak. Where a row states a size, it is once, few, many or the class of an expanded clone; other rows omit it.

-,TRBJ2-2,-,TRBV6-1,TGTGCCTCACTAAGCCAGCTCGAGGGGGAGCTGTTTTTT,CASLSQLEGELFF
-,TRBJ2-1,once,TRBV9,TGTGCCAGCTCCGGGTCTGTCTACAATGAGCAGTTCTTC,CASSGSVYNEQFF
-,TRBJ1-4,-,TRBV5-6,TGTGCCAGCAGCTTGGTGTCGAGACAGATAAATGAAAAACTGTTTTTT,CASSLVSRQINEKLFF
-,TRBJ2-7,-,TRBV30,TGTGCCTGGAGTGCCCCCGGGTACGAGCAGTACTTC,CAWSAPGYEQYF
-,TRBJ2-2,-,TRBV7-9,TGTGCCAGCAGCTTCTCCTCCGGTTTAACCGGGGAGCTGTTTTTT,CASSFSSGLTGELFF
TRBD1,TRBJ2-7,-,TRBV15,TGTGCCACCAGCATTTCCGGACAGGGACAGGACGAGCAGTACTTC,CATSISGQGQDEQYF
-,TRBJ1-5,-,TRBV5-5,TGTGCCAGCAGCTCACAATTAACAGGGCTGGGCAGCAATCAGCCCCAGCATTTT,CASSSQLTGLGSNQPQHF
TRBD1,TRBJ1-2,-,TRBV9,TGTGCCAGCAGCGGAACAGGGGAAGGTTATGGCTACACCTTC,CASSGTGEGYGYTF
-,TRBJ2-3,-,TRBV5-6,TGTGCCAGCTTAAGTTCTCTGGAGGATACGCAGTATTTT,CASLSSLEDTQYF
-,TRBJ2-1,-,TRBV11-3,TGTGCCAGCAGCTCGGGACGGGAGAATAATGAGCAGTTCTTC,CASSSGRENNEQFF
-,TRBJ1-5,-,TRBV5-4,TGTGCCAGCAGCTCTGTAATTGGGGGCGTAGATCAGCCCCAGCATTTT,CASSSVIGGVDQPQHF
TRBD2,TRBJ2-3,few,TRBV10-1,TGCGCCAGCAGTGAGAGGGGAGCGGGAGAAACAGATACGCAGTATTTT,CASSERGAGETDTQYF
-,TRBJ2-7,-,TRBV28,TGTGCCAGCAGTTTAGAGGGTTCCGAGCAGTACTTC,CASSLEGSEQYF
TRBD1,TRBJ1-4,-,TRBV19,TGTGCCAGCAGCGGACAGGGGGCGGAAAAACTGTTTTTT,CASSGQGAEKLFF
TRBD2,TRBJ2-5,-,TRBV27,TGTGCCAGCAGTTCAGGACTAGCCTACTACTACCAAGAGACCCAGTACTTC,CASSSGLAYYYQETQYF
-,TRBJ1-1,-,TRBV19,TGTGCCAGTAGTATCTGGGGGCTAGACTGGGTTGAAGCTTTCTTT,CASSIWGLDWVEAFF
TRBD2,TRBJ2-5,-,TRBV6-4,TGTGCCAGCAGTGTTCGGGAGGGGGAGACCCAGTACTTC,CASSVREGETQYF
-,TRBJ2-1,-,TRBV10-2,TGCGCCAGCAGTCTTTTAAATGAGCAGTTCTTC,CASSLLNEQFF